The TCR beta chain under discussion was sequenced for a study of shared clonotypes between healthy human individuals. Caucasian adults living in Nashville, Tennessee, provided all samples. Deep-level settings were used for running the assay. Clones were read by immunoSEQ multiplex PCR, and TCRdb kept only the in-frame ones, dropping some. The sample yields millions of clones, 90% to 95% seen once. The V and J ends lost 1 base and 5 bases respectively, with 9 bases between them. Germline V lookup: CDR1 MDHEN, CDR2 SYDVKM. The length of the CDR3 is 13 residues. The gene calls are TRBV28 and TRBJ2-7; D call uncertain. The TCR comes from a man between 18 and 29 years old in good health. Some clones in this sample may be carry-over from other donors' samples. The sample was naive CD4+ T cells from PBMCs. Subset: CD45RA+ positively selected. Here the CDR3 reads CASSLLTRDEQYF. CDR3 sequence (DNA): TGTGCCAGCAGTTTATTGACCCGTGACGAGCAGTACTTC.